These T cell receptor beta chains were read from a single sample in a study of blood T cell repertoires in COVID-19. TCRdb's copy holds only in-frame clones and misses some; the assay was immunoSEQ multiplex PCR. Of 150,000 to 200,000 clones listed, 88% are singletons. The sequencing input was PBMCs or T cells enriched from blood (not recorded which). These receptors all stem from a woman in her forties or fifties who had recovered from COVID-19. CDR3s include the opening cysteine and the closing phenylalanine or tryptophan. The D gene is left open where the match is weak. Rows may omit the clone size; those that give it use once, few, many or a size class.

v_call	d_call	clone_size	j_call	cdr3_nt	cdr3_aa
TRBV4-1	TRBD1	.	TRBJ1-2	TGCGCCAGCAGCCAACCACACAGGGGGATAAACTATGGCTACACCTTC	CASSQPHRGINYGYTF
TRBV24-1	.	.	TRBJ2-5	TGTGCCACCAGTGATCGACAGCTCCAAGAGACCCAGTACTTC	CATSDRQLQETQYF
TRBV9	TRBD2	.	TRBJ2-7	TGTGCCAGCACCATAAGGACTAGCGGGAGTAGCCGTACCTACGAGCAGTACTTC	CASTIRTSGSSRTYEQYF
TRBV21-1	.	.	TRBJ1-6	TGTGCCAGCAGCAAGTACCTGGGGAGCTCCTATAATTCACCCCTCCACTTT	CASSKYLGSSYNSPLHF
TRBV7-2	.	.	TRBJ1-1	TGTGCCAGCAGCACTAGACAGGCCCTTGAAGCTTTCTTT	CASSTRQALEAFF
TRBV3-1/TRBV3-2	.	.	TRBJ2-7	TGTGCCAGCAGCTCTCGGGGCGGGGTTTGCGACGAGCAGTACTTC	CASSSRGGVCDEQYF
TRBV6-4	TRBD2	.	TRBJ2-1	TGTGCCAGCAGTGACCCGGGACTAGCGACCCATGAGCAGTTCTTC	CASSDPGLATHEQFF
TRBV18	.	once	TRBJ1-1	TGTGCCACCTACCCCCTCCAGGCGACGGCGGGCAACACTGAAGCTTTCTTT	CATYPLQATAGNTEAFF
TRBV27	.	.	TRBJ2-2	TGTGCCAGCATGTTACGCGGATTTCCGAACACCGGGGAGCTGTTTTTT	CASMLRGFPNTGELFF
TRBV12-3/TRBV12-4	.	.	TRBJ1-1	TGTGCCAGCAGTTTACGGGGGAACACTGAAGCTTTCTTT	CASSLRGNTEAFF
TRBV5-6	TRBD1	.	TRBJ2-5	TGTGCCAGCAGCTTGGGGACAGGGGTTGCGCAAGAGACCCAGTACTTC	CASSLGTGVAQETQYF
TRBV7-2	.	.	TRBJ1-1	TGTGCCAGCAGCTTAGTGCAGGGTGCCACTGAAGCTTTCTTT	CASSLVQGATEAFF
TRBV19	TRBD1	.	TRBJ1-2	TGTGCCAGTACACGCACGGACAGGGGTAACTATGGCTACACCTTC	CASTRTDRGNYGYTF
TRBV15	.	.	TRBJ1-4	TGTGCCACCAGCCAGACAGCAACTAATGAAAAACTGTTTTTT	CATSQTATNEKLFF
TRBV12-5	TRBD1	.	TRBJ2-7	TGTGCTAGTGGTTTGACCTCCGGGACAGCGACCTACGAGCAGTACTTC	CASGLTSGTATYEQYF
TRBV1	.	once	TRBJ2-2	TGCACCAGCAGCCAAGCCAGCGGGGGCACGAACACCGGGGAGCTGTTTTTT	CTSSQASGGTNTGELFF
TRBV29-1	TRBD1	.	TRBJ1-1	TGCAGCGTTCAAGGGGGGACAGGGAGCGCTGAAGCTTTCTTT	CSVQGGTGSAEAFF
TRBV11-2	TRBD2	.	TRBJ2-1	TGTGCCAGCAGCCCACTAGCGGGGGGGCCTAATGAGCAGTTCTTC	CASSPLAGGPNEQFF
TRBV3-1/TRBV3-2	TRBD1	.	TRBJ2-1	TGTGCCAGCAGCCAAGGTCGCAGGGACAGGGTCAACCAGAATGAGCAGTTCTTC	CASSQGRRDRVNQNEQFF
TRBV5-5	.	.	TRBJ2-2	TGTGCCAGCAGCTGGCGGTACACCGGGGAGCTGTTTTTT	CASSWRYTGELFF
TRBV5-1	.	once	TRBJ2-7	TGCGCCAGCAGCTTGTCGGGTACGAGACAGATGGGCGAGCAGTACTTC	CASSLSGTRQMGEQYF
TRBV12-5	.	.	TRBJ1-1	TGTGCTAGTGGTAACCGGGACATAAAGAGAGCTTTCTTT	CASGNRDIKRAFF
TRBV7-2	TRBD1	.	TRBJ2-7	TGTGCCAGCAGTTTACCTCGGGACAGGGCGTCCTACGAGCAGTACTTC	CASSLPRDRASYEQYF
TRBV27	TRBD1	few	TRBJ1-5	TGTGCCAGCAGTTTAAAGACAGGGGACCCGGGGCCCCAGCATTTT	CASSLKTGDPGPQHF
TRBV6-5	TRBD2	.	TRBJ2-5	TGTGCCAGCACCTCCCGGTTAGCGGGGGAGACCCAGTACTTC	CASTSRLAGETQYF
TRBV2	.	.	TRBJ1-1	TGTGCCAGCAGCTACAGGGAAAACACTGAAGCTTTCTTT	CASSYRENTEAFF
TRBV4-3	TRBD2	.	TRBJ2-3	TGCGCCAGCAGCAGGGAAGCGGGGCACACAGATACGCAGTATTTT	CASSREAGHTDTQYF
TRBV5-1	TRBD1	.	TRBJ2-3	TGCGCCAGCAGCACCTACAGGGGAGATACGCAGTATTTT	CASSTYRGDTQYF
TRBV5-1	TRBD1	.	TRBJ1-2	TGCGCCAGCAGCCCCGGGACAGGGGTTCTCTATGGCTACACCTTC	CASSPGTGVLYGYTF
TRBV28	.	.	TRBJ1-5	TGTGCCAGCAGTCCGGGGGGCAGAAGGAATCAGCCCCAGCATTTT	CASSPGGRRNQPQHF
TRBV5-6	.	.	TRBJ1-2	TGTGCCAGCAGCCCGGACAGAGCGGGCTACACCTTC	CASSPDRAGYTF
TRBV6-5	.	.	TRBJ1-3	TGTGCCAGCAGCCGCCCGGGACAATTTGGAAACACCATATATTTT	CASSRPGQFGNTIYF
TRBV7-8	.	.	TRBJ1-4	TGTGCCAGCAGCTTCCCCCAGGGGCGCAATGAAAAACTGTTTTTT	CASSFPQGRNEKLFF
TRBV29-1	.	.	TRBJ2-3	TGCAGCGTTTCCCAGGTCGGAGATACGCAGTATTTT	CSVSQVGDTQYF
TRBV6-2/TRBV6-3	.	.	TRBJ2-7	TGTGCCAGCAGTTACTCATCCAGTACGGAGTACGAGCAGTACTTC	CASSYSSSTEYEQYF
TRBV7-9	.	.	TRBJ2-3	TGTGCCAGCAGCCGGGGGGATACGCAGTATTTT	CASSRGDTQYF
TRBV7-3	TRBD2	.	TRBJ2-3	TGTGCCAGCAGCTTAGGGGGGGATCAGAATACGCAGTATTTT	CASSLGGDQNTQYF
TRBV7-2	TRBD1	.	TRBJ2-3	TGTGCCAGCAGCTCCCCTCAGGGGGCTCGAACAGATACGCAGTATTTT	CASSSPQGARTDTQYF
TRBV7-2	TRBD1	.	TRBJ2-2	TGTGCCAGCAGCTTAGGACAGGGGGCTTACACCGGGGAGCTGTTTTTT	CASSLGQGAYTGELFF
TRBV7-9	TRBD1	.	TRBJ1-5	TGTGCCAGCAGCTACACAGGGGGCTTGAGCAATCAGCCCCAGCATTTT	CASSYTGGLSNQPQHF
TRBV13	TRBD1	.	TRBJ1-6	TGTGCCAGCAGCTTAGACAGGGGCCGCTATAATTCACCCCTCCACTTT	CASSLDRGRYNSPLHF
TRBV7-2	.	few	TRBJ1-1	TGTGCCAGCAGATCCTCACCGACCCCGGGGGGAACTGAAGCTTTCTTT	CASRSSPTPGGTEAFF
TRBV7-3	TRBD2	.	TRBJ2-1	TGTGCCAGCAGCTTCGGGACTAGCCCTCGGGAGCAGTTCTTC	CASSFGTSPREQFF
TRBV27	TRBD1	.	TRBJ1-2	TGTGCCAGCAGTTTATCCGCCCTGGGACAGAACTCTGGCTACACCTTC	CASSLSALGQNSGYTF
TRBV7-8	.	few	TRBJ1-3	TGTGCCAGCAGCACGGGAAATTCGGCTGGAAACACCATATATTTT	CASSTGNSAGNTIYF
TRBV29-1	.	.	TRBJ1-1	TGCAGCGTTGAGGGAGGGTTTTTTGAAGCTTTCTTT	CSVEGGFFEAFF
TRBV5-1	.	.	TRBJ2-3	TGCGCCAGCAGCTTGGTTCCTAGCATGCCAGATACGCAGTATTTT	CASSLVPSMPDTQYF
TRBV9	TRBD1	.	TRBJ1-1	TGTGCCAGCAGCCCTAAGACAGGGACGAACACTGAAGCTTTCTTT	CASSPKTGTNTEAFF
TRBV7-9	.	.	TRBJ1-1	TGTGCCAGCAGCTTACCTGCGGGGCCCACTGAAGCTTTCTTT	CASSLPAGPTEAFF